This entry describes one T cell receptor (beta chain). Its antigen is not identified. The method was immunoSEQ multiplex PCR; TCRdb's version includes in-frame clones alone and lacks a portion of them. Of about 140,000 clones in the sample, about 89% were seen once. These data are taken from a study of T cell responses to AZD1222 COVID-19 vaccine. The V end was cut by 5 bases, the J end by 1 base, with 8 bases between. The length of the CDR3 is 13 residues. The germline V gene has CDR1 SGHTA and CDR2 FQGNSA. Regarding the study as a whole: In a largely white British group with more females than males, clonal diversity was possibly underestimated. Spike as a whole was targeted by vaccine-associated CD4 TCRs, dominant at 160-218 and 743-854.

V usage is TRBV7-2 and J usage is TRBJ1-2; the D is unclear. The clonotype was recovered from an adult in good health. The input for sequencing was peripheral blood, taken on day 0 of AZD1222 vaccination. The CDR3 protein is CASSPPDNYGYTF. The DNA for the CDR3 is TGTGCCAGCAGCCCCCCCGATAACTATGGCTACACCTTC.